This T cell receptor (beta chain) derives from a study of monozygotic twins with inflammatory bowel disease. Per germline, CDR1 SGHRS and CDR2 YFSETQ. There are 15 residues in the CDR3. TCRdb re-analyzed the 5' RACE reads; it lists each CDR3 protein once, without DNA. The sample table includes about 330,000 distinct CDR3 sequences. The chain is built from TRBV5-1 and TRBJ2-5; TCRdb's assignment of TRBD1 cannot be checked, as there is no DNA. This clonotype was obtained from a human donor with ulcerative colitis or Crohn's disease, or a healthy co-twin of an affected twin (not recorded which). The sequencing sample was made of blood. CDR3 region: CASSPGTGVKETQYF. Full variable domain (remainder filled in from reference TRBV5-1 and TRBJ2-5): KAGVTQTPRYLIKTRGQQVTLSCSPISGHRSVSWYQQTPGQGLQFLFEYFSETQRNKGNFPGRFSGRQFSNSRSEMNVSTLELGDSALYLCASSPGTGVKETQYFGPGTRLLVL.